This record concerns one T cell receptor (beta chain) sequence. Trimming removed 5 bases from V and 5 bases from J, with 12 bases in between. The CDR3 length is 12 residues. Germline V lookup: CDR1 SQVTM, CDR2 ANQGSEA. The test was conducted at deep level. Sequenced by immunoSEQ multiplex PCR; TCRdb stores in-frame clones only, minus some. The sample yields 2 million to 2.5 million clones, 95% seen once. This sample was taken from a study of shared clonotypes between healthy human individuals. The source of this sequence is a man younger than 35 in good health. The material sequenced was naive CD4+ T cells sorted from blood. Subset of the sample: CD45RA+ positively selected. The chain combines TRBV29-1 with TRBJ1-2, with D perhaps TRBD1 (5 bases). The CDR3 bases are TGCAGCGTTCCCCAGACAGAGTATGGCTACACCTTC. The encoded protein is CSVPQTEYGYTF.